This TCR beta chain was identified in a study of blood T cell repertoires in COVID-19. Study in general: The United States, Italy and Spain were the sources of the acute and convalescent COVID-19 samples.

The germline V gene has CDR1 MNHEY and CDR2 SMNVEV (reference sequence). Trimming shortened V by 3 bases and J by 3 bases, and 8 bases separated the two germline ends. The CDR3 contains 13 residues. Seattle patients were enrolled while actively infected and followed longitudinally. Clones were read by immunoSEQ multiplex PCR, and TCRdb kept only the in-frame ones, dropping some. The sample yields some 300,000 clones, 90% seen once. V usage is TRBV27 and J usage is TRBJ1-1, with D uncertain. Sequencing input: peripheral blood. The receptor's source is a middle-aged woman with COVID-19, enrolled during active disease. The CDR3 protein is CASSFSEDTEAFF. DNA for the CDR3: TGTGCCAGCAGTTTCTCGGAGGACACTGAAGCTTTCTTT.